This T cell receptor (beta chain) appears in the sequencing data of a study of OX40 agonist ivuxolimab in advanced cancers. For the study at large: Three patients responded partially, comprising one with hepatocellular carcinoma and two with cutaneous melanoma.

Study-level results: More expanded clones were seen, on average, in CD8+ T cells than in CD4+. At doses 0.1 to 3.0 mg/kg, CD4+ and CD8+ clones expanded. Clonal expansion was among the lowest in partial responders at 0.1-3.0 mg/kg, especially CD8+.

Generated by immunoSEQ multiplex PCR, the TCRdb table keeps only in-frame clones and is missing some. In the table there are 57,000 or so clones, about 85% of which are singletons. In the case of this clone: No antigen is known for it.

The CDR3 loop spans 14 amino acids. Deletions cut 0 bases from V and 6 bases from J, with 9 bases between. Germline V gives CDR1 SGHNT, CDR2 YYREEE (reference sequence). The TCR originated in an adult with an advanced solid tumor such as melanoma, head and neck, liver or kidney cancer. Sequencing used CD4+ or CD8+ T cells sorted from blood, obtained in a trial of the OX40 agonist ivuxolimab. The chain carries TRBV5-4 and TRBJ1-4; no clear D gene. CDR3 bases: TGTGCCAGCAGCTTGGCCGGAAGAGATGAAAAACTGTTTTTT. Amino acid sequence: CASSLAGRDEKLFF.